These T cell receptor beta chains were read from a single sample in a study of chemoradiotherapy in HPV16-positive cancers. Only in-frame clones appear in the TCRdb table, and some are missing; sequencing was by immunoSEQ multiplex PCR. The data hold 25,000 to 40,000 clones, with around 88% observed a single time. Sample: blood, taken from a patient who underwent chemoradiotherapy. These receptors came from a human donor with HPV-associated anogenital cancer. The CDR3 runs from the conserved cysteine through the conserved F or W. Fields, in order: V gene, clone size, D gene, J gene, CDR3 DNA, CDR3 protein. A D gene is named only where the DNA matches it firmly. Size is omitted from some rows. Given values are once, few, many or a class for expanded clones.

TRBV19	-	-	TRBJ1-5	TGTGCCAGTGGACGGAGCAATCAGCCCCAGCATTTT	CASGRSNQPQHF
TRBV6-6	once	-	TRBJ2-7	TGTGCCAGCAGCGAAGAGGGGGGGGGCAGCGGTGAGCAGTACTTC	CASSEEGGGSGEQYF
TRBV6-5	-	-	TRBJ1-1	TGTGCCAGCAGCCGGATTAGTGACTCTGAAGCTTTCTTT	CASSRISDSEAFF
TRBV10-3	once	-	TRBJ2-3	TGTGCCATCAGTCAAGTAGCGCCTAGCACAGATACGCAGTATTTT	CAISQVAPSTDTQYF
TRBV19	-	-	TRBJ1-4	TGTGCCAGTAGTATAGATCACGGGAACAGGGCGAGTGAAAAACTGTTTTTT	CASSIDHGNRASEKLFF
TRBV29-1	-	-	TRBJ2-2	TGCAGCGTTGAAGACGTTTCCACCGGGGAGCTGTTTTTT	CSVEDVSTGELFF
TRBV5-5	-	-	TRBJ1-1	TGTGCCAGCAGCTTGGGGCGGAACACTGAAGCTTTCTTT	CASSLGRNTEAFF
TRBV11-2	-	TRBD1	TRBJ2-5	TGTGCCAGCAGCTGGGGACAGGGCAAAGAGACCCAGTACTTC	CASSWGQGKETQYF
TRBV6-1	-	-	TRBJ1-1	TGTGCCAGCAGTGAATTGAACAAGATGAACACTGAAGCTTTCTTT	CASSELNKMNTEAFF
TRBV4-1	-	-	TRBJ2-1	TGCGCCAGCAGCCAACACCTATTCAGGAATGAGCAGTTCTTC	CASSQHLFRNEQFF
TRBV5-1	-	-	TRBJ1-3	TGCGCCAGCAGCTTGGAAACAGCCTCTGGAAACACCATATATTTT	CASSLETASGNTIYF
TRBV29-1	-	-	TRBJ1-1	TGCAGCGCTGAAAACTTCATGAACACTGAAGCTTTCTTT	CSAENFMNTEAFF
TRBV6-5	-	-	TRBJ2-7	TGTGCCAGCAGTTATACTCAGGGCTCCTACGAGCAGTACTTC	CASSYTQGSYEQYF
TRBV7-9	few	-	TRBJ1-4	TGTGCCAGCGGTCCCCCCAGTGAAAAACTGTTTTTT	CASGPPSEKLFF
TRBV4-1	-	-	TRBJ1-1	TGCGCCAGCAGCCAAGTGGAAAGTCTCCAGAACACTGAAGCTTTCTTT	CASSQVESLQNTEAFF
TRBV7-2	-	TRBD2	TRBJ2-7	TGTGCCAGCAGCTTAGACGGCGGGGGGGCCTACGAGCAGTACTTC	CASSLDGGGAYEQYF
TRBV19	-	-	TRBJ1-3	TGTGCCAGTAGTATCGGGACTTACTCTGGAAACACCATATATTTT	CASSIGTYSGNTIYF
TRBV7-9	-	-	TRBJ2-6	TGTGCCAGCAGCTTAGTTAGGTCAGGGGTACTCTCTGGGGCCAACGTCCTGACTTTC	CASSLVRSGVLSGANVLTF
TRBV6-6	-	TRBD1	TRBJ2-1	TGTGCCAGTCCTCCCTCGGACAGGGGGTTCTACAATGAGCAGTTCTTC	CASPPSDRGFYNEQFF
TRBV4-1	few	TRBD2	TRBJ2-3	TGCGCCAGCAGCCCCACTAGCGGGGATACCGATACGCAGTATTTT	CASSPTSGDTDTQYF
TRBV19	-	-	TRBJ1-1	TGTGCCAGTACAGGGGTCGGGAACACTGAAGCTTTCTTT	CASTGVGNTEAFF
TRBV11-2	-	TRBD2	TRBJ2-5	TGTGCCAGCAGCTTAAGGACTAGCGGGGGACTGTACCAAGAGACCCAGTACTTC	CASSLRTSGGLYQETQYF
TRBV5-6	-	-	TRBJ1-2	TGTGCCAGCAGAGATGGTCCCCACCAAGAGGGCTACACCTTC	CASRDGPHQEGYTF
TRBV4-1	-	-	TRBJ2-2	TGCGCCAGCAGCCAACCTCTTCCTAGGGGGGCCGGGGAGCTGTTTTTT	CASSQPLPRGAGELFF
TRBV6-5	once	-	TRBJ1-1	TGTGCCAGCAGTTACTGGATGGGCACTGAAGCTTTCTTT	CASSYWMGTEAFF
TRBV28	-	TRBD1	TRBJ1-5	TGTGCCAGCAGTTTGGGACAGGGGTACAATCAGCCCCAGCATTTT	CASSLGQGYNQPQHF
TRBV19	-	-	TRBJ1-2	TGTGCCAGTAGCAATTTGGACCCTTATTATGGCTACACCTTC	CASSNLDPYYGYTF
TRBV5-4	-	TRBD1	TRBJ2-2	TGTGCCAGCAGCTTGGGGACAGGGAAGACCGGGGAGCTGTTTTTT	CASSLGTGKTGELFF
TRBV11-2	-	TRBD1	TRBJ1-3	TGTGCCAGCAGCCTAACAGGGGGCGCTGGAAACACCATATATTTT	CASSLTGGAGNTIYF
TRBV5-1	-	-	TRBJ1-5	TGCGCCAGCAGCTTGGGTACTTTAGGGAATGGTCAGCCCCAGCATTTT	CASSLGTLGNGQPQHF
TRBV7-2	few	TRBD1	TRBJ2-3	TGTGCCAGCAGTCCGGGACAGGGCCCAGATACGCAGTATTTT	CASSPGQGPDTQYF